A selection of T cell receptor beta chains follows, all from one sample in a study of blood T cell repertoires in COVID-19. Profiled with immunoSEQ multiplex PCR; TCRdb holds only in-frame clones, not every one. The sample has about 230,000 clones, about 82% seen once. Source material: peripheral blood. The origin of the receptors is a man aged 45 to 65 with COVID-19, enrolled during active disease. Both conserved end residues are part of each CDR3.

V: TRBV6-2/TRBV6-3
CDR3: CASSHSGTGGLGTEAFF

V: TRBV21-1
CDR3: CASSNSGSYNEQFF

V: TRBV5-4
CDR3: CASRTGTGSREQYF

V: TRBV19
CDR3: CASSISMGAGGRRDNEQFF

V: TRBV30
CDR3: CAWSGIGNTIYF

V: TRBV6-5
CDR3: CASSYSGGEGETQYF

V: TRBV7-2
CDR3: CASSLGPGDNSPLHF

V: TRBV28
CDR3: CASSAQGSEQYF

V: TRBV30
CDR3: CAWSAYTEAFF

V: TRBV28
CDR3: CASSLYAGKEPQHF

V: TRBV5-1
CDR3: CASSQTGTGGPPSYNEQFF

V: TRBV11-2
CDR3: CASSQVVGGDTQYF

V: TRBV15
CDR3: CATSKGLMGEKLFF

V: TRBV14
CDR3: CASSQDWRAYEQYF

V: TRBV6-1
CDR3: CASSEGGQVSSYEQYF

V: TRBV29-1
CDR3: CSVENGQYSYEQYF

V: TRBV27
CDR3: CASLGTSGEQYF

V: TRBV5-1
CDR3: CASSLDRTGQQETQYF

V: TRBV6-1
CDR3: CASSEFGTGLSYEQYF

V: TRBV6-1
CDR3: CASSEGSGGGETQYF